Given below is one TCR beta chain in context. As yet, its antigen is unknown. This CDR3 is built from 18 residues. CDR1 is LNHNV and CDR2 is YYDKDF in the germline V gene (reference sequence). The trim removed 4 bases at V and 4 bases at J, leaving 14 bases unmatched. Sequencing of TCR beta covered CD8+ and CD4+ T cells obtained from blood. Negative isolation was used for CD8+ and CD4+ T cells and FACS enrichment for TEMRA cells. The data are from a study of CD8 T cells in Susac syndrome. Study conclusions and caveats: The study recognized that its TCR sequencing and HLA analysis covered a relatively small number of individuals.

RNA, at roughly 0.45 to 1 ug, was reverse transcribed with random hexamers. TCR beta CDR3 was amplified by immunoSEQ covering 54 Vbeta and 13 Jbeta. TCRdb re-derived calls from the immunoSEQ multiplex PCR reads in MiXCR, one entry per CDR3 protein. Counted here are 100,000 to 150,000 distinct CDR3 sequences, 85% to 95% occurring once; the ten biggest clones make up approximately 0.31%. The clonotype comes from a human donor with multiple sclerosis. Sequenced input: CD8+ T cells from PBMCs. The chain uses TRBV15 and TRBJ2-7; TRBD2 aligns across 12 bases. The CDR3 bases are TGTGCCACCAGCAAGTTAACTGTACCTAGCGGGGGGGGATACGAGCAGTACTTC. This encodes CATSKLTVPSGGGYEQYF. Combining the CDR3 with reference TRBV15 and TRBJ2-7 gives the whole variable domain DAMVIQNPRYQVTQFGKPVTLSCSQTLNHNVMYWYQQKSSQAPKLLFHYYDKDFNNEADTPDNFQSRRPNTSFCFLDIRSPGLGDTAMYLCATSKLTVPSGGGYEQYFGPGTRLTVT.